These 25 T cell receptor beta chains came from one sample sequenced in a study of T cells in women clearing cervical HPV infection. Here immunoSEQ multiplex PCR was the method, and the copy in TCRdb shows in-frame clones only, minus some. The sample spans 30,000 to 45,000 clones; the ten largest clones claim around 1.7%. Source material: blood buffy coat. The receptors were gathered from a woman between 18 and 70 years old with a cervical HPV16 infection that either progressed to CIN3+ or cleared (not recorded which).

Concerning this clone itself: The observed sequence ends 3 residues before the CDR3 terminus, with the missing tail filled in from the germline J gene. This chain joins TRBV5-4 and TRBJ2-1; 16 nucleotides align to TRBD2. J was trimmed by 9 bases and V by 10 bases; bases with no gene match: 4. Germline V gene lookup returns CDR1 SGHNT and CDR2 YYREEE (reference sequence). This CDR3 comprises 13 residues. The part of the CDR3 DNA that was read is TGTGCCGGGGGACTAGCGGGGGGGCCTGAG. Encoded protein: CAGGLAGGPE. In full, the CDR3 is CAGGLAGGPEQFF.

Notes on this clone: Read sequence stops 3 residues before the CDR3 end, and the germline J gene provides the missing end. V is TRBV30 and J is TRBJ1-1, with TRBD1 matching over 8 bases. This CDR3 region has 12 residues. Per the germline V gene, CDR1 is GTSNPN and CDR2 is SVGIG (reference sequence). V shed 5 bases, J shed 4 bases, and the junction held 3 bases outside the gene matches. The CDR3 loop reads CAWDTGGTEAFF. CDR3 DNA, as far as it was read: TGTGCCTGGGATACAGGGGGCACTGAA.

Worth noting for this clone: Sequence at one end of the junction differs from germline and may be a read error. The read gets to within 3 residues of the CDR3 end, and the germline J gene fills in the rest. The rearrangement links TRBV4-2 to TRBJ2-7; a weak D match, TRBD2 (7 bases). In germline, CDR1 is LGHNA, CDR2 YNFKEQ. There are 16 residues in the CDR3. The CDR3 loop reads CASSQDGAGAPYEQYF. Incomplete CDR3 DNA: TGCGCCAGCAGCCAAGATGGGGCGGGGGCACCCTACGAG.

Notes on this clone: The read ends 3 residues shy of where the CDR3 ends; the end is completed using the germline J gene. The chain is built from TRBV5-6 and TRBJ2-1; TRBD2 matches 9 bases. The CDR3 covers 15 residues. V trimming: 0 bases; J trimming: 5 bases; junction bases outside the gene matches: 3. Germline loops: CDR1 SGHDT, CDR2 YYEEEE. The CDR3 bases that were read are TGTGCCAGCAGCTTGGGGCTAGCGGGGCACAATGAG. Protein: CASSLGLAGHNE. The full CDR3 protein reads CASSLGLAGHNEQFF.

As to this clone: Read coverage stops 3 residues before the CDR3 terminus; the germline J gene supplies the remainder. The chain joins TRBV2 to TRBJ2-2; possibly TRBD1 for D (5 bases). Germline V CDR1 and CDR2: SNHLY, FYNNEI. This CDR3 is built from 16 residues. CDR3 protein: CASSERSASGANVLFF. The CDR3 DNA, read in part, is TGTGCCAGCAGTGAACGGAGTGCGTCTGGGGCCAACGTG.

A remark on this clone: Sequencing ends 3 residues short of the CDR3 end; the germline J gene provides the rest. This sequence joins TRBV28 and TRBJ2-7, with TRBD1 matching over 9 bases. Per the germline V gene, CDR1 is MDHEN and CDR2 is SYDVKM. There are 16 residues in the CDR3. The V and J ends lost 5 bases and 4 bases, in that order; junction bases with no gene match: 12. The CDR3 reads CASSPAPGTGRYEQYF. CDR3 bases read: TGTGCCAGCAGTCCCGCCCCCGGGACAGGGAGGTACGAG.

Concerning this clone: Sequencing ends 3 residues short of the CDR3 end; the germline J gene provides the rest. The chain is built from TRBV20-1 and TRBJ2-7, with D perhaps TRBD1 or TRBD2 (7 bases each). CDR1 is DFQATT, CDR2 SNEGSKA, per germline (reference sequence). The CDR3 extends over 13 amino acids. V lost 6 bases and J lost 4, with 16 bases in between. CDR3: CSAEYRGGYEQYF. The sequenced CDR3 bases are TGCAGTGCAGAATACAGGGGAGGGTACGAG.

Comment on this clone: The missing CDR3 end, 3 residues past where the read stops, is filled in from the germline J gene. The chain uses TRBV5-8 and TRBJ2-2; tentative D call: TRBD2 (6 bases). Germline loops: CDR1 SGHTS, CDR2 YDEGEE. With 2 bases removed from V and 5 bases from J, the gap between germline ends came to 7 bases. This CDR3 is 13 amino acids long. The CDR3 loop is CASSFSGTGELFF. The sequenced CDR3 bases are TGTGCCAGCAGCTTTAGCGGAACCGGGGAG.

Note on this clone: The read halts 3 residues ahead of the CDR3 end, with the missing end drawn from the germline J gene. The V call is TRBV5-5, the J call TRBJ2-7, with 8 bases that match TRBD1. After removal of 0 bases from V and 3 bases from J, the junction contained 5 bases not matched to a gene. From germline, CDR1 is SGHKS and CDR2 YYEKEE (reference sequence). This CDR3 contains 15 residues. The CDR3 spells CASSLGQGARYEQYF. The DNA read from the CDR3 is TGTGCCAGCAGCTTGGGGCAGGGGGCGCGCTACGAG.

As concerns this clone: The read falls 3 residues short of the CDR3 end, and the missing part is taken from the germline J gene. The chain uses TRBV19 and TRBJ2-2; 9 bases are shared with TRBD1. Germline loops: CDR1 LNHDA, CDR2 SQIVND (reference sequence). The CDR3 totals 15 residues. V trimming: 5 bases; J trimming: 7 bases; junction bases outside the gene matches: 8. CDR3 DNA (partial): TGTGCCAGTAGTTCCACCGGGACAGGGTTCGGGGAG. As protein: CASSSTGTGFGE. The whole CDR3 region reads CASSSTGTGFGELFF.

As regards this clone: Read sequence stops 3 residues before the CDR3 end, and the germline J gene provides the missing end. This chain connects TRBV5-1 to TRBJ2-2; 14 bases map to TRBD2. V shed 5 bases, J shed 7 bases, and the junction held 13 bases outside the gene matches. Germline-derived CDR1 and CDR2 are SGHRS and YFSETQ. The CDR3 is made up of 18 amino acids. CDR3 sequence: CASSPRTSGGFGSGELFF. CDR3 DNA, as far as it was read: TGCGCCAGCAGTCCCCGGACTAGCGGGGGGTTTGGTAGCGGGGAG.

Turning to this clone: The observed sequence ends 3 residues before the CDR3 terminus, with the missing tail filled in from the germline J gene. V usage is TRBV20-1 and J usage is TRBJ1-1; D is perhaps TRBD1 (6 bases). Per germline, CDR1 DFQATT and CDR2 SNEGSKA (reference sequence). V was clipped by 0 bases and J by 1 base, with 15 bases between them. The CDR3 spans 16 residues. CDR3 bases read: TGCAGTGCTAGAGACCCCACCAGGGGTGGGAACACTGAA. Translating it yields CSARDPTRGGNTE. The whole CDR3 sequence is CSARDPTRGGNTEAFF.

Concerning this clone itself: The read finishes 3 residues shy of the CDR3 end, and the germline J gene is used to complete it. V and J are TRBV6-2 or TRBV6-3 and TRBJ2-1; TRBD2 agrees at 9 bases. The germline V gene has CDR1 MNHEY and CDR2 SVGEGT. The CDR3 has 16 residues. Germline trimming cut 3 bases from V and 5 bases from J; bases unmatched to any gene: 8. The sequenced CDR3 bases are TGTGCCAGCAGTTATGAAAAGCGGGGGGAAGACAATGAG. This gives the protein CASSYEKRGEDNE. The complete CDR3 sequence is CASSYEKRGEDNEQFF.

Note on this clone: The read stops 3 residues short of the end of the CDR3; the missing end is completed from the germline J gene. Other DNA variants within this sample encode the same CDR3. The chain couples TRBV20-1 to TRBJ1-5; perhaps TRBD1 as D (6 bases). This CDR3 has 12 amino acids. The germline CDR1 and CDR2 sequences are DFQATT and SNEGSKA (reference sequence). V was trimmed by 3 bases and J by 5 bases, leaving 8 bases between them. The covered CDR3 bases are TGCAGTGCTAGTTCAGGGGATCAGCCC. Protein product: CSASSGDQP. The complete CDR3 sequence is CSASSGDQPQHF.

With respect to this clone: The read falls 3 residues short of the CDR3 end, and the missing part is taken from the germline J gene. The chain joins TRBV7-8 to TRBJ2-1; 11 bases align to TRBD2. V lost 5 bases and J lost 0; bases outside the gene matches: 3. Germline CDR1 is SGHVS and CDR2 is FQNEAQ. This CDR3 has 16 amino acids. The covered CDR3 bases are TGTGCCAGCAGCCCGGGACTAGCGGTCTCCTACAATGAG. This sequence encodes CASSPGLAVSYNE. The entire CDR3 sequence reads CASSPGLAVSYNEQFF.

With regard to this clone: The CDR3 end is not reached by the read, which stops 3 residues before it; the germline J gene fills it in. V and J are TRBV19 and TRBJ1-5; 11 bases line up with TRBD1. This CDR3 comprises 17 residues. The germline V gene has CDR1 LNHDA and CDR2 SQIVND (reference sequence). The V and J ends lost 6 bases and 0 bases, in that order; junction bases with no gene match: 7. The sequenced part of the CDR3 DNA is TGTGCCAGTAGGCGGACAGGGGGCGAACTTAGCAATCAGCCC. This codes for CASRRTGGELSNQP. The CDR3 reads in full as CASRRTGGELSNQPQHF.

CDR3 loop: CSAQQGGYYEQYF. Incomplete CDR3 DNA: TGCAGTGCCCAACAGGGGGGTTACTACGAG. This chain joins TRBV20-1 and TRBJ2-7; 8 bases agree with TRBD1. The read comes to an end 3 residues before the CDR3 does, leaving the germline J gene to fill in the end. The trim removed 6 bases at V and 3 bases at J, leaving 7 bases unmatched. Looked up from germline, CDR1 is DFQATT and CDR2 is SNEGSKA (reference sequence). The CDR3 sequence is 13 residues long.

Points on this clone: The CDR3 goes on 3 residues after the read ends, and that part is filled in from the germline J gene. The chain recombines TRBV28 with TRBJ2-3; D unclear. The germline V gene has CDR1 MDHEN and CDR2 SYDVKM. V lost 6 bases, J lost 0 bases, and 7 bases lay in between. This CDR3 comprises 13 residues. CDR3 in amino acids: CASRQASTDTQYF. The CDR3 bases that were read are TGTGCCAGCAGGCAGGCTAGCACAGATACG.

On this clone: From the germline J gene comes the end of the CDR3, since the read stops 3 residues before it. V usage is TRBV20-1 and J usage is TRBJ2-1, with 7 bases aligning to TRBD1. Germline trimming cut 0 bases from V and 6 bases from J; bases unmatched to any gene: 5. The length of the CDR3 is 14 residues. Germline loops: CDR1 DFQATT, CDR2 SNEGSKA (reference sequence). The CDR3 reads CSARDPRGLNEQFF. The CDR3 DNA, read in part, is TGCAGTGCTAGAGATCCGAGGGGGCTCAATGAG.

About this clone: The CDR3 end is not reached by the read, which stops 3 residues before it; the germline J gene fills it in. The gene calls are TRBV6-2 or TRBV6-3 and TRBJ2-3; D may be TRBD2 (6 bases). The CDR3 loop spans 15 amino acids. From germline, CDR1 is MNHEY and CDR2 SVGEGT. V gave up 4 bases and J gave up 3 bases, with 14 bases separating them. The sequenced part of the CDR3 DNA is TGTGCCAGCAGTTGGGACTCGCGGAGGACAGATACG. Translation gives CASSWDSRRTDT. The entire CDR3 protein reads CASSWDSRRTDTQYF.

In the case of this clone: The read terminates 3 residues ahead of where the CDR3 ends, so the germline J gene completes it. This chain joins TRBV19 and TRBJ2-1; perhaps TRBD2 as D (6 bases). Trimming removed 3 bases from V and 8 bases from J, with 11 bases in between. The CDR3 length is 13 residues. Germline CDR1 and CDR2: LNHDA and SQIVND (reference sequence). The CDR3 protein is CASSISGVHEQFF. CDR3 DNA (partial): TGTGCCAGTAGTATCTCGGGGGTCCATGAG.

Points on this clone: The CDR3 is cut off 3 residues early in the read; its end comes from the germline J gene. This rearrangement joins TRBV4-1 to TRBJ2-3, with 7 bases aligning to TRBD1. Germline V gives CDR1 MGHRA, CDR2 YSYEKL. V lost 6 bases, J lost 4 bases, and 4 bases stayed unmatched. The CDR3 has 13 residues. CDR3 DNA (partial): TGCGCCAGCAGTCAGACAGGGTCAGATACG. It codes for CASSQTGSDT. The entire CDR3 is CASSQTGSDTQYF.

Turning to this clone: The read is 3 residues too short to cover the CDR3 end, so that end is filled in from the germline J gene. The chain is built from TRBV5-1 and TRBJ1-2; tentatively, D is TRBD1 (5 bases). Germline V gene lookup returns CDR1 SGHRS and CDR2 YFSETQ. This CDR3 is built from 17 residues. CDR3 DNA (partial): TGCGCCAGCAGCCCCCACCTAGCGGGGGGTTTCACAGATACC. Its protein is CASSPHLAGGFTDT. The full CDR3 reads CASSPHLAGGFTDTYTF.

Notes on this clone: The CDR3 extends 3 residues past the end of the read, so its final part is completed from the germline J gene. The chain joins TRBV30 to TRBJ2-3, with 10 bases fitting TRBD2. J lost 4 bases, V lost 5 bases, and 9 bases had no gene match. Germline lookup yields CDR1 GTSNPN and CDR2 SVGIG (reference sequence). CDR3 length: 15 amino acids. CDR3 DNA (partial): TGTGCCTGGGGTGGAGCGGGGGGGCCAGCAGATACG. Protein product: CAWGGAGGPADT. The whole CDR3 sequence is CAWGGAGGPADTQYF.

On this clone: From the germline J gene comes the end of the CDR3, since the read stops 3 residues before it. V is TRBV18 and J is TRBJ1-2; TRBD1 aligns across 8 bases. The CDR3 consists of 14 residues. Looked up from germline, CDR1 is KGHSH and CDR2 is LQKENI. The sequenced CDR3 bases are TGTGCCAGCTCACCAGCAGGGGGCGCGAATGAC. It yields the protein CASSPAGGAND. The complete CDR3 sequence is CASSPAGGANDYTF.